A selection of T cell receptor beta chains follows, all from one sample in a study of PD-1 blockade in mismatch repair-deficient tumors. TCRdb's copy holds only in-frame clones and misses some; the assay was immunoSEQ multiplex PCR. The sample has around 38,000 clones; 79% are singletons. The specimen comprised peripheral blood, sampled 4 weeks after starting pembrolizumab. These receptor sequences come from an adult with mismatch repair-deficient cancer. The CDR3 runs from the conserved cysteine through the conserved F or W. Each record gives: J gene, V gene, CDR3 length, clone size, D gene, CDR3 DNA, CDR3 protein. The D gene is left open where the match is weak. Clone size is given for some rows only: seen once, a few or many times, or a class if the clone is expanded.

J gene: TRBJ2-1
V gene: TRBV5-4
CDR3 length: 15
clone size: once
D gene: .
CDR3 DNA: TGTGCCAGCAGCTTGATGGGGGTTGGGTACAATGAGCAGTTCTTC
CDR3 protein: CASSLMGVGYNEQFF

J gene: TRBJ1-1
V gene: TRBV29-1
CDR3 length: 14
clone size: .
D gene: .
CDR3 DNA: TGCAGCGTTGAATATCGGACAAGTAACACTGAAGCTTTCTTT
CDR3 protein: CSVEYRTSNTEAFF

J gene: TRBJ2-5
V gene: TRBV7-2
CDR3 length: 14
clone size: many
D gene: .
CDR3 DNA: TGTGCCAGCAGCTTAAGTCTGGCGCAAGAGACCCAGTACTTC
CDR3 protein: CASSLSLAQETQYF

J gene: TRBJ2-1
V gene: TRBV5-1
CDR3 length: 15
clone size: .
D gene: .
CDR3 DNA: TGCGCCAGCAGCTTGGTTGGCGGATCGAACAATGAGCAGTTCTTC
CDR3 protein: CASSLVGGSNNEQFF

J gene: TRBJ2-7
V gene: TRBV5-1
CDR3 length: 18
clone size: .
D gene: TRBD2
CDR3 DNA: TGCGCCAGCAGCTTGTGGCAGGACCCGGGACTAGCGGTCTACGAGCAGTACTTC
CDR3 protein: CASSLWQDPGLAVYEQYF

J gene: TRBJ2-1
V gene: TRBV19
CDR3 length: 15
clone size: .
D gene: TRBD1
CDR3 DNA: TGTGCCAGTAGTCTCCCCGGGACAGGGGCTAATGAGCAGTTCTTC
CDR3 protein: CASSLPGTGANEQFF

J gene: TRBJ1-5
V gene: TRBV19
CDR3 length: 13
clone size: medium-sized
D gene: .
CDR3 DNA: TGTGCCAGTAGTCCACAAGGCACTCAGCCCCAGCATTTT
CDR3 protein: CASSPQGTQPQHF

J gene: TRBJ1-1
V gene: TRBV9
CDR3 length: 17
clone size: .
D gene: .
CDR3 DNA: TGTGCCAGCAGCGTAGGCCCAGGGGTTTCAGGTCCCACTGAAGCTTTCTTT
CDR3 protein: CASSVGPGVSGPTEAFF

J gene: TRBJ2-3
V gene: TRBV7-6
CDR3 length: 15
clone size: .
D gene: TRBD2
CDR3 DNA: TGTGCCAGCAGCTTAGCGGGAGGGTTCGGAGATACGCAGTATTTT
CDR3 protein: CASSLAGGFGDTQYF

J gene: TRBJ2-3
V gene: TRBV18
CDR3 length: 13
clone size: .
D gene: .
CDR3 DNA: TGTGCCAGCTCATCGTCGTCGGTAGATACGCAGTATTTT
CDR3 protein: CASSSSSVDTQYF

J gene: TRBJ1-2
V gene: TRBV27
CDR3 length: 18
clone size: .
D gene: .
CDR3 DNA: TGTGCCAGCAGTTTAAAGCCGGGTCGGAGAGGGGAACTCTATGGCTACACCTTC
CDR3 protein: CASSLKPGRRGELYGYTF

J gene: TRBJ2-1
V gene: TRBV12-5
CDR3 length: 15
clone size: .
D gene: TRBD2
CDR3 DNA: TGTGCTAGTGGTTTGTCCGTTAGCGGGAGTAATGAGCAGTTCTTC
CDR3 protein: CASGLSVSGSNEQFF

J gene: TRBJ2-2
V gene: TRBV11-2
CDR3 length: 14
clone size: .
D gene: .
CDR3 DNA: TGTGCCAGCAGCTTAGATCGAGGGCGCGGGGAGCTGTTTTTT
CDR3 protein: CASSLDRGRGELFF

J gene: TRBJ2-7
V gene: TRBV11-3
CDR3 length: 14
clone size: .
D gene: TRBD2
CDR3 DNA: TGTGCCAGCAGCCCCTTTAGCGGGAGCTACGAGCAGTACTTC
CDR3 protein: CASSPFSGSYEQYF

J gene: TRBJ2-2
V gene: TRBV19
CDR3 length: 16
clone size: .
D gene: TRBD1
CDR3 DNA: TGTGCCAGTAGTTCCGCCGGGACAGGGCTCACCGGGGAGCTGTTTTTT
CDR3 protein: CASSSAGTGLTGELFF

J gene: TRBJ2-3
V gene: TRBV7-2
CDR3 length: 16
clone size: .
D gene: .
CDR3 DNA: TGTGCCAGCAGCCAAAATTTCGGGGTGCGAGCAGATACGCAGTATTTT
CDR3 protein: CASSQNFGVRADTQYF

J gene: TRBJ1-5
V gene: TRBV28
CDR3 length: 15
clone size: .
D gene: .
CDR3 DNA: TGTGCCAGCAGTGAAGGGTGGTGGGGGAATCAGCCCCAGCATTTT
CDR3 protein: CASSEGWWGNQPQHF

J gene: TRBJ2-3
V gene: TRBV19
CDR3 length: 15
clone size: .
D gene: TRBD2
CDR3 DNA: TGTGCCAGTAGTAGGGCGGGAGCTCGCCCAGATACGCAGTATTTT
CDR3 protein: CASSRAGARPDTQYF

J gene: TRBJ2-7
V gene: TRBV28
CDR3 length: 16
clone size: .
D gene: .
CDR3 DNA: TGTGCCAGCAGTTTATCCCGGGCGGGGATCTCCTACGAGCAGTACTTC
CDR3 protein: CASSLSRAGISYEQYF

J gene: TRBJ1-5
V gene: TRBV28
CDR3 length: 14
clone size: few
D gene: TRBD1
CDR3 DNA: TGTGCCAGCCGGGGAACAGGGGCCAATCAGCCCCAGCATTTT
CDR3 protein: CASRGTGANQPQHF